Listed below are T cell receptor beta chains from one sample, sequenced in a study of cytomegalovirus exposure and HLA in healthy donors. Generated by immunoSEQ multiplex PCR, the TCRdb table keeps only in-frame clones and is missing some. The data hold roughly 71,000 clones, with approximately 70% observed a single time. Material for sequencing was PBMCs. These receptor sequences come from a man aged 35 to 55 in good health and CMV-seropositive. Each CDR3 is given with its conserved first and last residue. The D gene is left open where the match is weak. Clone size appears in some rows only: once, few, many, or a class for an expanded clone.

v_call	d_call	clone_size	j_call	cdr3_aa	cdr3_nt
TRBV28	NA	few	TRBJ1-1	CASRRDITEAFF	TGTGCCAGCAGAAGGGACATCACTGAAGCTTTCTTT
TRBV7-2	NA	once	TRBJ1-4	CASSLGVGGPTNEKLFF	TGTGCCAGCAGCTTGGGGGTTGGAGGGCCCACTAATGAAAAACTGTTTTTT
TRBV7-9	NA	NA	TRBJ2-4	CASSLEANVWGVENIQYF	TGTGCCAGCAGCTTAGAGGCCAATGTGTGGGGCGTTGAGAACATTCAGTACTTC
TRBV28	NA	NA	TRBJ1-2	CASSLTAYYGYTF	TGTGCCAGTTCTCTCACAGCCTACTATGGCTACACCTTC
TRBV7-3	NA	few	TRBJ2-3	CASSLQGGDTQYF	TGTGCCAGCAGCTTGCAGGGTGGGGATACGCAGTATTTT
TRBV7-9	NA	few	TRBJ2-7	CSSSPQSPLDSSYEQYF	TGTTCCAGCAGCCCCCAATCACCTCTGGACTCGTCGTACGAGCAGTACTTC
TRBV6-5	NA	NA	TRBJ1-5	CASSSDRNSNQPQHF	TGTGCCAGCAGTTCCGACAGGAATAGCAATCAGCCCCAGCATTTT
TRBV2	NA	NA	TRBJ1-3	CASRGQISGNTIYF	TGTGCCAGCAGAGGACAGATCTCTGGAAACACCATATATTTT
TRBV7-2	NA	once	TRBJ1-1	CASSPNGGEAFF	TGTGCCAGCAGTCCTAATGGAGGCGAAGCTTTCTTT
TRBV7-6	TRBD1	NA	TRBJ1-2	CASSLGDRGQGGYTF	TGTGCCAGCAGCTTAGGGGACAGGGGGCAGGGTGGCTACACCTTC
TRBV2	NA	NA	TRBJ2-7	CASSDGGPPYEQYF	TGTGCCAGCAGTGACGGGGGACCGCCCTACGAGCAGTACTTC
TRBV6-6	NA	NA	TRBJ1-1	CASSYSDSTREAFF	TGTGCCAGCAGTTACTCAGACAGTACAAGAGAAGCTTTCTTT
TRBV7-9	TRBD2	NA	TRBJ2-5	CASSALAGGIVTQYF	TGTGCCAGCAGCGCGCTAGCGGGGGGGATAGTGACCCAGTACTTC
TRBV14	NA	NA	TRBJ1-4	CASSLGIGREATNEKLFF	TGTGCCAGCAGCCTGGGGATCGGGCGGGAAGCAACTAATGAAAAACTGTTTTTT
TRBV5-1	NA	NA	TRBJ2-7	CASSSFSEPAIEQYF	TGCGCCAGCAGCTCGTTCAGCGAACCGGCCATCGAGCAGTACTTC
TRBV7-2	NA	NA	TRBJ1-2	CASSLGLQDYGYTF	TGTGCCAGCAGCTTAGGATTGCAGGACTATGGCTACACCTTC
TRBV30	TRBD2	NA	TRBJ2-3	CAWGLAGGGDTQYF	TGTGCCTGGGGACTAGCGGGAGGGGGAGATACGCAGTATTTT
TRBV2	NA	NA	TRBJ1-1	CASSVGGRGAFF	TGTGCCAGCAGTGTTGGAGGGAGGGGAGCTTTCTTT
TRBV5-1	TRBD1	NA	TRBJ1-6	CASSLTTGGDSPLHF	TGCGCCAGCAGCTTGACGACAGGGGGGGATTCACCCCTCCACTTT
TRBV4-1	TRBD1	NA	TRBJ1-5	CASSRTGPNQPQHF	TGCGCCAGCAGCCGGACAGGGCCCAATCAGCCCCAGCATTTT
TRBV28	TRBD1	NA	TRBJ1-1	CASSPQVGQGVEAFF	TGTGCCAGCAGCCCCCAAGTGGGACAGGGGGTTGAAGCTTTCTTT
TRBV25-1	TRBD2	NA	TRBJ2-1	CASSDLGLAGEQFF	TGTGCCAGCAGTGACTTAGGACTAGCAGGGGAGCAGTTCTTC
TRBV7-2	NA	NA	TRBJ2-3	CASSLFSDTQYF	TGTGCCAGCAGCTTATTCTCAGATACGCAGTATTTT
TRBV6-6	NA	few	TRBJ2-1	CASSWTSSYNEQFF	TGTGCCAGCAGTTGGACAAGCTCCTACAATGAGCAGTTCTTC
TRBV4-1	TRBD2	NA	TRBJ2-3	CASSQVGLAGTTDTQYF	TGCGCCAGCAGCCAAGTGGGACTAGCGGGTACCACAGATACGCAGTATTTT
TRBV5-5	NA	NA	TRBJ1-2	CASSLATNYGYTF	TGTGCCAGCAGCTTGGCAACAAACTATGGCTACACCTTC